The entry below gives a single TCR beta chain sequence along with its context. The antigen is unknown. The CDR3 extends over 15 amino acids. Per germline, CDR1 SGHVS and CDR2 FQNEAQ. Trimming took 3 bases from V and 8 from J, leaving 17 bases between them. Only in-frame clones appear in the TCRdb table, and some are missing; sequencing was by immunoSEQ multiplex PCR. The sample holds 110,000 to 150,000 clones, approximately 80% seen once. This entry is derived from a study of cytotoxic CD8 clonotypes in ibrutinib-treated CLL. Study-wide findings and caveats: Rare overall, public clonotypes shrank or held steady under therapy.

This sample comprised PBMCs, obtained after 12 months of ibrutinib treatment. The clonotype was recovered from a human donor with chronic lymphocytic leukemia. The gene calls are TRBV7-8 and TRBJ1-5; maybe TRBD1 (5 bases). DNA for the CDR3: TGTGCCAGCAGCTTGGGGCTCGGAGAGGTAGAGCCCCAGCATTTT. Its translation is CASSLGLGEVEPQHF. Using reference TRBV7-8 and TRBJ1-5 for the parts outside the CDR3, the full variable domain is GAGVSQSPRYKVAKRGQDVALRCDPISGHVSLFWYQQALGQGPEFLTYFQNEAQLDKSGLPSDRFFAERPEGSVSTLKIQRTQQEDSAVYLCASSLGLGEVEPQHFGDGTRLSIL.